These 20 T cell receptor beta chains were all obtained from the same sample, sequenced in a study of PD-L1 blockade in urothelial cancer. Using immunoSEQ multiplex PCR, the repertoire was profiled, and TCRdb retains in-frame clones only, with some absent. The repertoire includes 56,000 or so clones, 86% of them detected once, and roughly 2.9% sits in the top ten. The material was PBMCs, obtained around atezolizumab (anti-PD-L1) treatment. The source is a man aged 45-60 years with urothelial cancer.

This CDR3 is CATSGVNSVEKLFF. For the CDR3, the DNA is TGTGCCACCAGCGGTGTAAATTCGGTGGAAAAACTGTTTTTT. The chain combines TRBV15 with TRBJ1-4, with D unresolved. Germline loops: CDR1 LNHNV, CDR2 YYDKDF (reference sequence). The CDR3 spans 14 residues. Trimming shortened V by 5 bases and J by 8 bases, and 15 bases separated the two germline ends.

The chain joins TRBV27 to TRBJ1-4; 10 nucleotides align to TRBD1. J lost 0 bases, V lost 7 bases, and 5 bases had no gene match. The CDR3 extends over 16 amino acids. Germline CDR1 MNHEY, CDR2 SMNVEV (reference sequence). The CDR3 region is CASTGTGEATNEKLFF. The CDR3 DNA follows: TGTGCCAGCACCGGGACAGGGGAGGCAACTAATGAAAAACTGTTTTTT.

This sequence joins TRBV29-1 and TRBJ2-3; D perhaps matches TRBD2 (5 bases). Per germline, CDR1 SQVTM and CDR2 ANQGSEA. The CDR3 totals 13 residues. V dropped 6 bases and J dropped 3 bases, with 13 bases sitting between them. The CDR3 nucleotides read TGCAGCGTCGGGATGGGAACAACAGATACGCAGTATTTT. This gives the protein CSVGMGTTDTQYF.

The genes are TRBV5-4 and TRBJ1-2; no definite D call. V lost 3 bases and J lost 8, with 14 bases in between. Per germline, CDR1 SGHNT and CDR2 YYREEE (reference sequence). This CDR3 comprises 13 residues. The CDR3 here is CASSSGVGFGYTF. Written as DNA, the CDR3 is TGTGCCAGCAGCTCCGGGGTGGGTTTCGGCTACACCTTC.

The V and J genes are TRBV5-4 and TRBJ2-7, with 8 bases matching TRBD1. Germline assignment: CDR1 SGHNT and CDR2 YYREEE (reference sequence). The CDR3 covers 16 residues. Unmatched junction bases numbered 8, after V lost 2 bases and J lost 1 base. CDR3 DNA sequence: TGTGCCAGCAGCTTAGTTTCAGGGGGCGCATCCTACGAGCAGTACTTC. This translates into CASSLVSGGASYEQYF.

The chain uses TRBV5-4 and TRBJ2-1; 13 bases line up with TRBD2. CDR1 and CDR2 (germline): SGHNT, YYREEE (reference sequence). CDR3 length: 17 amino acids. J was trimmed by 3 bases and V by 3 bases; bases with no gene match: 6. CDR3 bases: TGTGCCAGCAGCTCTCGGGGGACTAGCGGGAACTACAATGAGCAGTTCTTC. This gives the protein CASSSRGTSGNYNEQFF.

The chain recombines TRBV28 with TRBJ2-1, with D tentatively TRBD2 (5 bases). V gave up 4 bases and J gave up 0 bases, with 13 bases separating them. The CDR3 has 16 amino acids. Per the germline V gene, CDR1 is MDHEN and CDR2 is SYDVKM. The CDR3 loop reads CASSSFVAGSYNEQFF. CDR3 in DNA: TGTGCCAGCAGTTCCTTCGTGGCGGGCTCCTACAATGAGCAGTTCTTC.

This sequence joins TRBV18 and TRBJ1-5; no clear D gene. The germline CDR1 and CDR2 sequences are KGHSH and LQKENI. The CDR3 totals 12 residues. Deletions cut 3 bases from V and 7 bases from J, with 7 bases between. CDR3 residues: CASSPPSQPQHF. CDR3 DNA: TGTGCCAGCTCACCTCCCTCCCAGCCCCAGCATTTT.

The genes are TRBV6-6 and TRBJ2-1; 12 bases are shared with TRBD2. The germline CDR1 and CDR2 sequences are MNHNY and SVGAGI (reference sequence). Germline trimming cut 6 bases from V and 1 base from J; bases unmatched to any gene: 4. The CDR3 length is 16 residues. The CDR3 sequence is CASRPTSGSSYNEQFF. The CDR3 DNA sequence: TGTGCCAGCAGACCGACTAGCGGGAGTTCCTACAATGAGCAGTTCTTC.

The chain couples TRBV9 to TRBJ2-2; possibly TRBD1 for D (6 bases). Trimming removed 3 bases from V and 4 bases from J, with 16 bases in between. The germline V gene encodes CDR1 SGDLS and CDR2 YYNGEE. There are 16 residues in the CDR3. The CDR3 here is CASSASQGAGTGELFF. DNA for the CDR3: TGTGCCAGCAGCGCGTCACAGGGTGCCGGCACCGGGGAGCTGTTTTTT.

The J gene is TRBJ1-1, the V gene TRBV2, with TRBD1 identical over 7 bases. The germline gives CDR1 SNHLY, CDR2 FYNNEI. V lost 9 bases and J lost 4; bases outside the gene matches: 8. The CDR3 covers 13 residues. CDR3 sequence (DNA): TGTGCCAGTAAGACAGGGTGGGCCACTGAAGCTTTCTTT. As protein: CASKTGWATEAFF.

The chain has TRBV5-1 and TRBJ2-2; 7 nucleotides line up with TRBD1. This CDR3 is built from 15 residues. The germline V gene encodes CDR1 SGHRS and CDR2 YFSETQ. V shed 0 bases and J 7 bases; nucleotides not matched to a gene: 6. The CDR3 is CASSLGQGKFGELFF. The CDR3 DNA follows: TGCGCCAGCAGCTTGGGACAGGGCAAATTCGGGGAGCTGTTTTTT.

The chain combines TRBV9 with TRBJ2-3; D is unresolved. There are 14 residues in the CDR3. Looked up from germline, CDR1 is SGDLS and CDR2 is YYNGEE. V was shortened by 0 bases and J by 6 bases, with 11 bases between the two germline ends. The CDR3 sequence: CASSVGAVVDTQYF. DNA of the CDR3: TGTGCCAGCAGCGTAGGGGCCGTTGTGGATACGCAGTATTTT.

In this sample, this clone turned up once. V gene TRBV19 combines with J gene TRBJ2-4, with TRBD1 identical over 10 bases. Trimming at V came to 4 bases and at J to 6 bases, leaving 3 bases not matched to a gene. The CDR3 runs 14 residues. Per germline, CDR1 LNHDA and CDR2 SQIVND (reference sequence). CDR3 protein: CASSTGTGANIQYF. CDR3 in DNA: TGTGCCAGTAGTACCGGGACAGGGGCAAACATTCAGTACTTC.

The chain employs TRBV27 and TRBJ2-7, with 7 bases identical to TRBD2. V trimming: 5 bases; J trimming: 2 bases; junction bases outside the gene matches: 18. Germline CDR1 and CDR2: MNHEY and SMNVEV (reference sequence). This CDR3 spans 18 amino acids. This CDR3 reads CASSPRYLAGEPPYEQYF. Here the CDR3 DNA reads TGTGCCAGCAGTCCCCGTTATCTGGCGGGAGAACCCCCCTACGAGCAGTACTTC.

V and J are TRBV11-3 and TRBJ2-1; 9 bases agree with TRBD2. Trimming cost V 0 bases and J 7 bases; bases outside gene matches: 4. Germline V lookup: CDR1 SGHNT, CDR2 YENEEA. The CDR3 extends over 15 amino acids. The DNA for the CDR3 is TGTGCCAGCAGCTTAGAGGGACTAGCTGGGAATGAGCAGTTCTTC. Amino acid sequence: CASSLEGLAGNEQFF.

V gene TRBV19 combines with J gene TRBJ1-1; D may be TRBD1 (5 bases). The CDR3 consists of 14 residues. V shed 1 base and J shed 2 bases, with 8 bases lying between them. Germline CDR1 reads LNHDA; CDR2 reads SQIVND (reference sequence). CDR3 nucleotides: TGTGCCAGTAGTATAGCCCGGACAAACACTGAAGCTTTCTTT. Its translation: CASSIARTNTEAFF. The full variable domain, its missing parts supplied by reference TRBV19 and TRBJ1-1, is DGGITQSPKYLFRKEGQNVTLSCEQNLNHDAMYWYRQDPGQGLRLIYYSQIVNDFQKGDIAEGYSVSREKKESFPLTVTSAQKNPTAFYLCASSIARTNTEAFFGQGTRLTVV.

A note on this clone: Other DNA sequences in this specimen translate into the identical CDR3. The genes are TRBV28 and TRBJ1-1, with TRBD1 matching over 8 bases. Germline V gene sequence: CDR1 MDHEN, CDR2 SYDVKM. CDR3 size: 16 residues. J was trimmed by 0 bases and V by 2 bases; bases with no gene match: 5. The chain's CDR3 is CASSLRQGIMNTEAFF. The CDR3 bases are TGTGCCAGCAGTTTAAGACAGGGGATTATGAACACTGAAGCTTTCTTT.

In its sample, this clone was seen a few times. This sequence joins TRBV5-1 and TRBJ2-5; 15 positions match TRBD2. Germline V gives CDR1 SGHRS, CDR2 YFSETQ. This CDR3 has 18 amino acids. V lost 4 bases, J lost 4 bases, and 11 bases stayed unmatched. The CDR3 DNA follows: TGCGCCAGCAGCAGCGGACTAGCGGGAGGGCCTTTGCGAGAGACCCAGTACTTC. As protein: CASSSGLAGGPLRETQYF. The full variable domain, in which reference TRBV5-1 and TRBJ2-5 provide the parts outside the CDR3, is KAGVTQTPRYLIKTRGQQVTLSCSPISGHRSVSWYQQTPGQGLQFLFEYFSETQRNKGNFPGRFSGRQFSNSRSEMNVSTLELGDSALYLCASSSGLAGGPLRETQYFGPGTRLLVL.

The V gene is TRBV5-1, the J gene TRBJ2-2; 8 positions agree with TRBD2. This CDR3 is built from 17 residues. Germline V gene data show CDR1 as SGHRS and CDR2 as YFSETQ. V was clipped by 4 bases and J by 6 bases; unmatched bases: 14. CDR3 residues: CASSPRGAPLDAGELFF. CDR3 DNA sequence: TGCGCCAGCAGCCCGCGGGGGGCCCCGTTAGATGCCGGGGAGCTGTTTTTT.